These 13 T cell receptor beta chains originate from one sample sequenced in a study of PD-1 blockade in classical Hodgkin lymphoma. Sequenced by immunoSEQ multiplex PCR; TCRdb stores in-frame clones only, minus some. Among under 100,000 clones listed, approximately 91% were seen once. In every patient, relapse followed autologous stem cell transplantation, while exposure to brentuximab vedotin differed. The sample was peripheral blood mononuclear cells (PBMCs), taken before the second cycle of nivolumab. These receptor sequences come from a human donor with classical Hodgkin lymphoma.

The V gene is TRBV28, the J gene TRBJ2-3, with D perhaps TRBD1 (5 bases). This CDR3 has 15 amino acids. V lost 6 bases, J lost 1 base, and 14 bases lay in between. Germline V gene sequence: CDR1 MDHEN, CDR2 SYDVKM. CDR3 nucleotide sequence: TGTGCCAGCAGGACACCCAGGGTAGGCACAGATACGCAGTATTTT. It is translated as CASRTPRVGTDTQYF.

This chain links TRBV29-1 with TRBJ2-1; no firm D call. The CDR3 runs to 13 residues. Germline assignment: CDR1 SQVTM and CDR2 ANQGSEA. With 3 bases removed from V and 6 bases from J, the gap between germline ends came to 12 bases. The CDR3: CSVERILGNEQFF. CDR3 DNA sequence: TGCAGCGTTGAGCGGATTCTCGGCAATGAGCAGTTCTTC.

V and J are TRBV11-2 and TRBJ2-7, with 9 bases matching TRBD2. Trimming removed 3 bases from V and 2 bases from J; junction bases left unmatched: 5. There are 15 residues in the CDR3. Per the germline V gene, CDR1 is SGHAT and CDR2 is FQNNGV. CDR3 bases: TGTGCCAGCAGCTTCTTTAGCGGGAGCGCCTACGAGCAGTACTTC. Encoded protein: CASSFFSGSAYEQYF. Filled out from reference TRBV11-2 and TRBJ2-7, the complete variable domain reads EAGVAQSPRYKIIEKRQSVAFWCNPISGHATLYWYQQILGQGPKLLIQFQNNGVVDDSQLPKDRFSAERLKGVDSTLKIQPAKLEDSAVYLCASSFFSGSAYEQYFGPGTRLTVT.

The J gene is TRBJ2-5, the V gene TRBV5-4; possibly TRBD2 for D (6 bases). With 0 bases removed from V and 4 bases from J, the gap between germline ends came to 10 bases. There are 14 residues in the CDR3. Germline CDR1 reads SGHNT; CDR2 reads YYREEE (reference sequence). The CDR3 region is CASSLVRAGETQYF. The CDR3 bases are TGTGCCAGCAGCTTGGTCCGAGCGGGAGAGACCCAGTACTTC.

V usage is TRBV9 and J usage is TRBJ2-1; 9 bases map to TRBD2. V lost 4 bases to trimming and J lost 6 bases; unmatched junction nucleotides: 8. CDR1 and CDR2 (germline): SGDLS, YYNGEE. CDR3 length equals 15 residues. The CDR3 bases are TGTGCCAGCAGCCGGGCGGGAGGGCCAGGCAATGAGCAGTTCTTC. Translated: CASSRAGGPGNEQFF.

The CDR3 bases are TGTGCCAGCAGTCCTAGCGGGGTTAACAATGAGCAGTTCTTC. Its protein product is CASSPSGVNNEQFF. The rearrangement links TRBV6-1 to TRBJ2-1; 9 nucleotides match TRBD2. Germline CDR1 MNHNS, CDR2 SASEGT. The CDR3 has 14 residues. V trimming: 5 bases; J trimming: 5 bases; junction bases outside the gene matches: 4.

V gene TRBV19 combines with J gene TRBJ1-2; no definite D call. The CDR3 spans 13 residues. V lost 0 bases to trimming and J lost 4 bases, with 6 bases between them. Germline-derived CDR1 and CDR2 are LNHDA and SQIVND (reference sequence). The CDR3 spells CASSIEGSYGYTF. The CDR3 coding sequence is TGTGCCAGTAGTATAGAGGGGAGCTATGGCTACACCTTC. The variable domain in full, completed from reference TRBV19 and TRBJ1-2, reads DGGITQSPKYLFRKEGQNVTLSCEQNLNHDAMYWYRQDPGQGLRLIYYSQIVNDFQKGDIAEGYSVSREKKESFPLTVTSAQKNPTAFYLCASSIEGSYGYTFGSGTRLTVV.

The chain couples TRBV7-8 to TRBJ2-7; 7 bases align to TRBD1. This CDR3 comprises 15 residues. After removal of 5 bases from V and 2 bases from J, the junction contained 9 bases not matched to a gene. Germline V gene data show CDR1 as SGHVS and CDR2 as FQNEAQ. Here the CDR3 DNA reads TGTGCCAGCAGCCTCCAGGGGACAGCTACCTACGAGCAGTACTTC. Translating gives CASSLQGTATYEQYF.

The rearrangement joins TRBV7-2 to TRBJ2-1, with 9 positions matching TRBD2. There are 18 residues in the CDR3. V was clipped by 1 base and J by 4 bases; unmatched bases: 11. The germline V gene has CDR1 SGHTA and CDR2 FQGNSA. The CDR3 loop is CASSLVTRASGVYNEQFF. CDR3 nucleotide sequence: TGTGCCAGCAGCTTAGTCACCCGGGCTAGCGGGGTGTACAATGAGCAGTTCTTC.

The chain has TRBV7-2 and TRBJ1-4; TRBD1 agrees at 9 bases. Germline CDR1 SGHTA, CDR2 FQGNSA. This CDR3 region has 15 residues. V lost 6 bases to trimming and J lost 6 bases; unmatched junction nucleotides: 8. The CDR3 bases are TGTGCCAGCAGTCCCGCCGGGACAGGGTATGAAAAACTGTTTTTT. This sequence encodes CASSPAGTGYEKLFF.

The chain links TRBV6-1 to TRBJ1-5; 7 nucleotides align to TRBD1. V shed 6 bases and J 2 bases; nucleotides not matched to a gene: 7. The CDR3 runs to 15 residues. Looked up from germline, CDR1 is MNHNS and CDR2 is SASEGT. For the CDR3, the DNA is TGTGCCAGCAGATTCGACAGGGTGGGCAATCAGCCCCAGCATTTT. It yields the protein CASRFDRVGNQPQHF.

This chain uses TRBV20-1 with TRBJ2-3; D remains unclear. Germline loops: CDR1 DFQATT, CDR2 SNEGSKA (reference sequence). This CDR3 is built from 10 residues. With 7 bases removed from V and 6 bases from J, the gap between germline ends came to 8 bases. The chain's CDR3 is CSGNPDTQYF. CDR3 nucleotides: TGCAGTGGGAATCCGGATACGCAGTATTTT.

The V gene is TRBV2, the J gene TRBJ1-2; 10 bases map to TRBD1. CDR1 is SNHLY, CDR2 FYNNEI, per germline. The CDR3 is 13 amino acids. V gave up 6 bases and J gave up 6 bases; unmatched junction bases: 4. CDR3 nucleotides: TGTGCCAGCAGGGACAGGGGGGGAAATGGCTACACCTTC. Translated, it gives CASRDRGGNGYTF.